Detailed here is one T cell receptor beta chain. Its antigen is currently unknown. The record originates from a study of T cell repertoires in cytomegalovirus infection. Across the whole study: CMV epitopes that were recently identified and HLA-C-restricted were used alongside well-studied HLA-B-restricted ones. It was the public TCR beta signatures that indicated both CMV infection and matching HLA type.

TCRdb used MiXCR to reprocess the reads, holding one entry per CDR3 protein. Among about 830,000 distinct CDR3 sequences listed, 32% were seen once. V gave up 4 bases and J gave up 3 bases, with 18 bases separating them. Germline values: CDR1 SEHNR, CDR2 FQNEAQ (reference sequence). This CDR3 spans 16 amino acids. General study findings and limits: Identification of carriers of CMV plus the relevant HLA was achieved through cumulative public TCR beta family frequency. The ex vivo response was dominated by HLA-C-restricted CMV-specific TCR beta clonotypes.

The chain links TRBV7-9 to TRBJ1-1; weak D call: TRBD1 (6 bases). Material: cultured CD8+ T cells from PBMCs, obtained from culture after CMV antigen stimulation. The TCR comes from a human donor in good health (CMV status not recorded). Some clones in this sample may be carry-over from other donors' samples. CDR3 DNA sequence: TGTGCCAGCAGCTCCCACAGAAGCAGGGGTGACACTGAAGCTTTCTTT. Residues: CASSSHRSRGDTEAFF.